What follows describes a single TCR beta chain. The record originates from a study of control samples from healthy donors and cancer patients. Sequenced by immunoSEQ multiplex PCR; TCRdb stores in-frame clones only, minus some. The sample includes about 120,000 clones, about 86% of them seen just once. CDR3 length: 14 amino acids. J lost 1 base, V lost 8 bases, and 5 bases had no gene match. Germline loops: CDR1 SNHLY, CDR2 FYNNEI. The source is a man aged 25 to 40 in good health. The genes are TRBV2 and TRBJ1-1; TRBD1 matches 9 bases. The sequenced sample consisted of blood. The CDR3 reads CASQDRGWNTEAFF. In DNA form, the CDR3 reads TGTGCCAGCCAAGACAGGGGGTGGAACACTGAAGCTTTCTTT. The full variable domain, rest sourced from reference TRBV2 and TRBJ1-1, is EPEVTQTPSHQVTQMGQEVILRCVPISNHLYFYWYRQILGQKVEFLVSFYNNEISEKSEIFDDQFSVERPDGSNFTLKIRSTKLEDSAMYFCASQDRGWNTEAFFGQGTRLTVV.